These 25 T cell receptor beta chains share one sample of origin, sequenced in a study of human versus mouse CDR3 diversity and MHC coevolution. Libraries were prepared by immunoSEQ multiplex PCR; TCRdb keeps only in-frame clonotypes and omits some of them. The sample shows about 81,000 clones, over 85% of them seen only once. The material sequenced was naive CD4+ T cells from blood. Specified subset: CD45RO-negative CD62L-positive naive CD4 T cells. The receptors come from a person aged 30-69 years in good health.

This chain joins TRBV5-1 and TRBJ1-1; D not certain. The CDR3 totals 16 residues. The germline V gene encodes CDR1 SGHRS and CDR2 YFSETQ. The germline V and J ends were trimmed by 0 bases and 5 bases, with 17 bases remaining between them. The CDR3 loop reads CASSLAGSNSFTEAFF. The CDR3, as DNA: TGCGCCAGCAGCTTGGCCGGTTCAAACAGTTTTACTGAAGCTTTCTTT.

This chain joins TRBV30 and TRBJ2-5; 8 nucleotides match TRBD2. The CDR3 extends over 12 amino acids. The V gene's germline CDR1 is GTSNPN and CDR2 SVGIG (reference sequence). The CDR3: CAGGLDGETQYF. CDR3 bases: TGTGCTGGGGGACTAGACGGCGAGACCCAGTACTTC. The full variable domain, in which reference TRBV30 and TRBJ2-5 provide the parts outside the CDR3, is SQTIHQWPATLVQPVGSPLSLECTVEGTSNPNLYWYRQAAGRGLQLLFYSVGIGQISSEVPQNLSASRPQDRQFILSSKKLLLSDSGFYLCAGGLDGETQYFGPGTRLLVL.

The chain is built from TRBV18 and TRBJ2-2; D possibly corresponds to TRBD1 (6 bases). Germline V gene data show CDR1 as KGHSH and CDR2 as LQKENI. The CDR3 is made up of 13 amino acids. V dropped 4 bases and J dropped 3 bases, with 6 bases sitting between them. CDR3 amino acids: CASSQGDTGELFF. CDR3 DNA: TGTGCCAGCTCACAGGGGGACACCGGGGAGCTGTTTTTT.

V is TRBV7-2 and J is TRBJ2-7, with 9 bases aligning to TRBD1. Trimming at V came to 6 bases and at J to 2 bases, leaving 8 bases not matched to a gene. Germline values: CDR1 SGHTA, CDR2 FQGNSA. The CDR3 sequence is 15 residues long. CDR3 coding DNA: TGTGCCAGCAGACACACAGGGGGCCTCCCCTACGAGCAGTACTTC. Amino acid sequence: CASRHTGGLPYEQYF. Looking up the rest from reference TRBV7-2 and TRBJ2-7 gives the full variable domain: GAGVSQSPSNKVTEKGKDVELRCDPISGHTALYWYRQSLGQGLEFLIYFQGNSAPDKSGLPSDRFSAERTGGSVSTLTIQRTQQEDSAVYLCASRHTGGLPYEQYFGPGTRLTVT.

The chain employs TRBV12-2 and TRBJ2-7; the table names TRBD2, a call not compared with the DNA. TRBV12-2 is shown as a pseudogene. The CDR3 runs 16 residues. CDR3 loop: CASRSSPWRGPYEQYF. The DNA of the CDR3 is TGTGCAAGTCGCTCCTCTCCCTGGCGGGGCCCCTACGAGCAGTACTTC.

This chain connects TRBV28 to TRBJ2-1; 8 nucleotides align to TRBD2. From germline, CDR1 is MDHEN and CDR2 SYDVKM. The CDR3 runs to 15 residues. After removal of 5 bases from V and 3 bases from J, the junction contained 6 bases not matched to a gene. CDR3 in amino acids: CASSPISGGYNEQFF. The CDR3, as DNA: TGTGCCAGCAGTCCCATCAGCGGGGGCTACAATGAGCAGTTCTTC.

The V call is TRBV5-1, the J call TRBJ2-2, with D possibly being TRBD1 (6 bases). CDR3 size: 15 residues. Per the germline V gene, CDR1 is SGHRS and CDR2 is YFSETQ. Trimming shortened V by 0 bases and J by 4 bases, and 10 bases separated the two germline ends. CDR3 nucleotide sequence: TGCGCCAGCAGCTTGGGTGCAGGGGTCACCGGGGAGCTGTTTTTT. It encodes CASSLGAGVTGELFF.

This clone was seen only once. The genes are TRBV5-1 and TRBJ1-1; maybe TRBD1 (6 bases). The CDR3 length is 16 residues. Trimming cost V 4 bases and J 0 bases, with 16 bases left between them. Germline CDR1 SGHRS, CDR2 YFSETQ. The CDR3: CASSQDRVLMNTEAFF. The CDR3 DNA reads TGCGCCAGCAGCCAGGACAGAGTGCTAATGAACACTGAAGCTTTCTTT. The full variable domain, rest sourced from reference TRBV5-1 and TRBJ1-1, is KAGVTQTPRYLIKTRGQQVTLSCSPISGHRSVSWYQQTPGQGLQFLFEYFSETQRNKGNFPGRFSGRQFSNSRSEMNVSTLELGDSALYLCASSQDRVLMNTEAFFGQGTRLTVV.

The chain has TRBV25-1 and TRBJ2-3; D is possibly TRBD1 (6 bases). Trimming shortened V by 7 bases and J by 2 bases, and 13 bases separated the two germline ends. The CDR3 totals 14 residues. Germline CDR1 and CDR2: MGHDK and SYGVNS. CDR3 bases: TGTGCCAGCACAAGGGACATTAACACAGATACGCAGTATTTT. This encodes CASTRDINTDTQYF.

This chain uses TRBV19 with TRBJ2-3; 7 bases are a match to TRBD2. Germline assignment: CDR1 LNHDA and CDR2 SQIVND (reference sequence). This CDR3 region has 16 residues. Losses at the gene ends were 5 bases for V and 0 bases for J; bases not matched to a gene: 8. CDR3 residues: CASSPSSGQSTDTQYF. The CDR3 DNA reads TGTGCCAGTAGTCCCTCTAGCGGCCAAAGCACAGATACGCAGTATTTT.

This CDR3 is CASSRTQEETQYF. CDR3 nucleotides: TGTGCCAGCTCACGTACCCAGGAAGAGACCCAGTACTTC. The chain uses TRBV18 and TRBJ2-5; D not resolved. The V gene's germline CDR1 is KGHSH and CDR2 LQKENI. This CDR3 comprises 13 residues. Trimming removed 4 bases from V and 3 bases from J, with 9 bases in between.

The V call is TRBV11-2, the J call TRBJ1-2; perhaps TRBD1 as D (6 bases). CDR1 and CDR2 (germline): SGHAT, FQNNGV. The CDR3 runs to 15 residues. V shed 4 bases and J shed 6 bases, with 18 bases lying between them. CDR3 sequence (DNA): TGTGCCAGCAGCTCGGCCTTTCAGGGGACGAATGGCTACACCTTC. It yields the protein CASSSAFQGTNGYTF.

V and J are TRBV19 and TRBJ1-5; TRBD1 agrees at 8 bases. The DNA matches TRBJ2-3 better at its end, which makes the J call doubtful. This CDR3 spans 16 amino acids. CDR1 is LNHDA and CDR2 is SQIVND in the germline V gene (reference sequence). Written as DNA, the CDR3 is TGTGCCAGTACAACCACACCCCAGGGGGCAGGTCAGCCCCAGTATTTT. Its translation is CASTTTPQGAGQPQYF.

The rearrangement uses TRBV5-4 and TRBJ2-1; TRBD2 matches at 9 bases. The CDR3 length is 16 residues. CDR1 SGHNT and CDR2 YYREEE come from the germline V gene (reference sequence). The junction had 5 bases not matched to a gene; V was cut back by 0 bases and J by 4 bases. CDR3 amino acids: CASSLGAGGMYNEQFF. CDR3 coding DNA: TGTGCCAGCAGCTTGGGGGCGGGAGGGATGTACAATGAGCAGTTCTTC.

As DNA, the CDR3 is TGCGCCAGCAGCTCCAGACTAGCGGGGGATGGGGAGCAGTTCTTC. Protein product: CASSSRLAGDGEQFF. This chain joins TRBV5-1 and TRBJ2-1; TRBD2 matches 12 bases. CDR3 length: 15 amino acids. Germline CDR1 is SGHRS and CDR2 is YFSETQ. The junction had 8 bases not matched to a gene; V was cut back by 3 bases and J by 10 bases.

The chain employs TRBV7-3 and TRBJ1-2, with 10 bases fitting TRBD1. This CDR3 comprises 15 residues. V gave up 5 bases and J gave up 5 bases; unmatched junction bases: 8. The germline V gene encodes CDR1 SGHTA and CDR2 FQGTGA. The CDR3 coding sequence is TGTGCCAGCAGCCTCAAGACAGGGGGCGAGTATGGCTACACCTTC. It encodes CASSLKTGGEYGYTF.

The chain couples TRBV28 to TRBJ2-1, with D hard to call. Trimming left V 3 bases short and J 10 bases short, with 10 bases between. The length of the CDR3 is 12 residues. The germline CDR1 and CDR2 sequences are MDHEN and SYDVKM. The CDR3 here is CASSFPRSEQFF. CDR3 bases: TGTGCCAGCAGTTTTCCTAGAAGCGAGCAGTTCTTC.

The CDR3 region has the DNA TGTGCCAGCAGCGGAGGGACAGGGGGCCGGAGCTCCTACAATGAGCAGTTCTTC. Residues: CASSGGTGGRSSYNEQFF. This chain connects TRBV5-4 to TRBJ2-1, with 12 bases fitting TRBD1. J lost 0 bases, V lost 4 bases, and 8 bases had no gene match. The CDR3 covers 18 residues. The V gene's germline CDR1 is SGHNT and CDR2 YYREEE (reference sequence).

CDR3 DNA sequence: TGTGCCAGCAGCTTAGCGTGGTCGACAGACGCTTTTGAAAAACTGTTTTTT. Encoded protein: CASSLAWSTDAFEKLFF. The chain joins TRBV7-9 to TRBJ1-4; D perhaps matches TRBD1 (5 bases). The length of the CDR3 is 17 residues. Trimming left V 0 bases short and J 7 bases short, with 18 bases between. CDR1 is SEHNR, CDR2 FQNEAQ, per germline (reference sequence). Complete variable domain (other parts from reference TRBV7-9 and TRBJ1-4): DTGVSQNPRHKITKRGQNVTFRCDPISEHNRLYWYRQTLGQGPEFLTYFQNEAQLEKSRLLSDRFSAERPKGSFSTLEIQRTEQGDSAMYLCASSLAWSTDAFEKLFFGSGTQLSVL.

The CDR3, as DNA: TGTGCCAGTAGCCACAGGTACCAAGAGACCCAGTACTTC. Translated: CASSHRYQETQYF. The V and J genes are TRBV19 and TRBJ2-5; perhaps TRBD1 as D (5 bases). Per the germline V gene, CDR1 is LNHDA and CDR2 is SQIVND (reference sequence). The V and J ends lost 6 bases and 0 bases respectively, with 8 bases between them. CDR3 size: 13 residues. Filled out from reference TRBV19 and TRBJ2-5, the complete variable domain reads DGGITQSPKYLFRKEGQNVTLSCEQNLNHDAMYWYRQDPGQGLRLIYYSQIVNDFQKGDIAEGYSVSREKKESFPLTVTSAQKNPTAFYLCASSHRYQETQYFGPGTRLLVL.

CDR3 sequence: CASSLVGGQGFYEQYF. Written as DNA, the CDR3 is TGTGCCAGCAGCTTAGTAGGTGGACAGGGATTCTACGAGCAGTACTTC. The chain employs TRBV7-2 and TRBJ2-7; TRBD1 aligns across 8 bases. This CDR3 contains 16 residues. Trimming at V came to 1 base and at J to 3 bases, leaving 8 bases not matched to a gene. The V gene's germline CDR1 is SGHTA and CDR2 FQGNSA.

In nucleotides, the CDR3 is TGTGCCAGCAGACAGGGGACTCAGCCCCAGCATTTT. It yields the protein CASRQGTQPQHF. This chain uses TRBV6-5 with TRBJ1-5; 7 positions match TRBD1. This CDR3 has 12 residues. The germline V gene has CDR1 MNHEY and CDR2 SVGAGI. The junction had 2 bases not matched to a gene; V was cut back by 6 bases and J by 6 bases.

The gene calls are TRBV6-5 and TRBJ2-1; 8 nucleotides agree with TRBD1. Germline trimming cut 4 bases from V and 5 bases from J; bases unmatched to any gene: 7. The CDR3 extends over 15 amino acids. Germline V gene data show CDR1 as MNHEY and CDR2 as SVGAGI. CDR3 sequence reads: CASSSPGQANNEQFF. The DNA of the CDR3 is TGTGCCAGCAGTTCTCCGGGACAGGCTAACAATGAGCAGTTCTTC.

The chain joins TRBV7-8 to TRBJ1-2; 7 bases are shared with TRBD1. This CDR3 region has 14 residues. The V gene's germline CDR1 is SGHVS and CDR2 FQNEAQ. Losses at the gene ends were 4 bases for V and 2 bases for J; bases not matched to a gene: 4. CDR3 sequence reads: CASSSSGQNYGYTF. The CDR3 DNA reads as TGTGCCAGCAGCTCATCGGGACAGAACTATGGCTACACCTTC.

The chain is built from TRBV19 and TRBJ2-7; TRBD2 matches at 8 bases. Germline V lookup: CDR1 LNHDA, CDR2 SQIVND (reference sequence). This CDR3 is 17 amino acids long. Trimming took 3 bases from V and 1 from J; bases not matched to a gene: 11. The CDR3, as DNA: TGTGCCAGTAGTATCCTATTCGTCGCGGGGGGTTCCTACGAGCAGTACTTC. This translates into CASSILFVAGGSYEQYF.